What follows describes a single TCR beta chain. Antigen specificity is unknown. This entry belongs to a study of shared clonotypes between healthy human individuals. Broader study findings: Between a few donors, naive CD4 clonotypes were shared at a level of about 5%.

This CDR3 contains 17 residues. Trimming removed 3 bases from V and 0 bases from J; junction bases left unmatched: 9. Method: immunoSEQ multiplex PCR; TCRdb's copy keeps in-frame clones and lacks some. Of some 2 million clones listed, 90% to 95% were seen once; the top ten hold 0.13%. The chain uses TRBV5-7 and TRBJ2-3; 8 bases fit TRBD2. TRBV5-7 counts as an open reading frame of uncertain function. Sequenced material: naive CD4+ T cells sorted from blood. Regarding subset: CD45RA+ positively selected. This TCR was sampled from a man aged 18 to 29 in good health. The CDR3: CASSSRTSGSSTDTQYF. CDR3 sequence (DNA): TGTGCCAGCAGCTCAAGAACCAGCGGGAGCAGCACAGATACGCAGTATTTT.